What follows describes a single TCR beta chain. Assay: immunoSEQ multiplex PCR; the TCRdb copy retains only in-frame clones and omits some. The sample holds about 66,000 clones, around 87% seen once. CDR3 length: 17 amino acids. CDR1 is SGHRS, CDR2 YFSETQ, per germline. Germline trimming cut 4 bases from V and 1 base from J; bases unmatched to any gene: 8. This record belongs to a study of technical replicates of blood from a few donors. Sequenced input: PBMCs. The V gene is TRBV5-1, the J gene TRBJ2-1; 10 bases are a match to TRBD1. The TCR was taken from a human donor in good health. Some clones in this sample may be carry-over from other donors' samples. The DNA of the CDR3 is TGCGCCAGCAGCGAGCCTCGGACAGGGGGATCCTACAATGAGCAGTTCTTC. Protein: CASSEPRTGGSYNEQFF.